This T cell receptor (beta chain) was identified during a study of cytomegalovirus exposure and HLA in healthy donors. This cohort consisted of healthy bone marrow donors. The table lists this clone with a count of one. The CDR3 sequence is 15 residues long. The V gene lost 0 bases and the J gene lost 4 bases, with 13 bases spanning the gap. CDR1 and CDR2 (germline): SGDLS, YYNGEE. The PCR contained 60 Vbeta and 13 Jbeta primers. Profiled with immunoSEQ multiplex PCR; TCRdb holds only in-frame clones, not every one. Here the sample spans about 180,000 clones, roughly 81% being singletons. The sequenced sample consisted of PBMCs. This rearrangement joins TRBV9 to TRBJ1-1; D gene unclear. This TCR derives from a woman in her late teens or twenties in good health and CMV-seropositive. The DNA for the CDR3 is TGTGCCAGCAGCGTAGATGAGGCCCTCTTCACTGAAGCTTTCTTT. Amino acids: CASSVDEALFTEAFF.